Below are 7 T cell receptor beta chains sequenced from a single sample in a study of blood T cell repertoires in COVID-19 (dated by TCRdb to 2018 to 2021). The library was obtained by the immunoSEQ multiplex PCR assay. This immuneACCESS table, as held by TCRdb, lists in-frame sequences with V and J called but not all clones. Of the missing ones, under half trace to an unresolved V gene in checked studies; the others have no known cause. The sample yields 75,000 to 90,000 clones; around 87% were counted once. The ten top clones hold 7.5% to 9.5% of the sample. Sequenced sample: peripheral blood. The receptor set was obtained from a man aged 80 or over with active or convalescent COVID-19.

This chain connects TRBV24-1 to TRBJ2-5; 8 positions match TRBD2. This CDR3 has 12 residues. After removal of 7 bases from V and 5 bases from J, the junction contained 2 bases not matched to a gene. Germline V gene data show CDR1 as KGHDR and CDR2 as SFDVKD. The CDR3 bases are TGTGCCACCAGCGGGGGGGCGGAGACCCAGTACTTC. Protein product: CATSGGAETQYF.

The V and J genes are TRBV20-1 and TRBJ1-1; no firm D call. The CDR3 is made up of 11 amino acids. The germline CDR1 and CDR2 sequences are DFQATT and SNEGSKA (reference sequence). The V end was cut by 4 bases, the J end by 1 base, with 4 bases between. Here the CDR3 DNA reads TGCAGTGCTAAACAGAACACTGAAGCTTTCTTT. This encodes CSAKQNTEAFF.

This clone was seen a few times. The chain uses TRBV11-2 and TRBJ1-2, with TRBD1 matching over 10 bases. Germline-derived CDR1 and CDR2 are SGHAT and FQNNGV. This CDR3 has 15 residues. The V and J ends lost 5 bases and 5 bases, in that order; junction bases with no gene match: 8. CDR3 nucleotides: TGTGCCAGCAGCGCCCGGGACAGGGGATGGTATGGCTACACCTTC. Its translation is CASSARDRGWYGYTF.

This clone appeared a single time. V usage is TRBV10-2 and J usage is TRBJ2-1; possibly TRBD1 for D (7 bases). Trimming removed 3 bases from V and 4 bases from J, with 16 bases in between. The CDR3 extends over 16 amino acids. Germline loops: CDR1 WSHSY, CDR2 SAAADI. The CDR3 region is CASSEIGRGTYNEQFF. CDR3 DNA sequence: TGCGCCAGCAGTGAAATCGGCAGGGGGACTTACAATGAGCAGTTCTTC.

The rearrangement uses TRBV28 and TRBJ1-6; the D is unclear. Germline-derived CDR1 and CDR2 are MDHEN and SYDVKM. The CDR3 is made up of 13 amino acids. V was shortened by 3 bases and J by 9 bases, with 9 bases between the two germline ends. CDR3 protein: CASSLPNISPLHF. The CDR3 DNA is TGTGCCAGCAGTTTGCCTAATATTTCACCCCTCCACTTT.

V and J are TRBV6-2 or TRBV6-3 and TRBJ2-2, with TRBD2 as a possible D gene (6 bases). Trimming removed 2 bases from V and 0 bases from J, with 10 bases in between. In germline, CDR1 is MNHEY, CDR2 SVGEGT. This CDR3 has 16 residues. The CDR3 region is CASSYGAGSNTGELFF. The CDR3 coding sequence is TGTGCCAGCAGTTACGGAGCGGGTTCGAACACCGGGGAGCTGTTTTTT.

The chain has TRBV12-3 or TRBV12-4 and TRBJ1-5, with no clear D. Trimming removed 5 bases from V and 4 bases from J, with 9 bases in between. The CDR3 totals 13 residues. The DNA of the CDR3 is TGTGCCAGCAGTCCCGTCCGGAATCAGCCCCAGCATTTT. It encodes CASSPVRNQPQHF.